The 26 T cell receptor beta chains listed next were all sequenced from one sample in a study of cytomegalovirus exposure and HLA in healthy donors. 13 Jbeta primers and 60 Vbeta primers were used for the PCR. Repertoires were generated with immunoSEQ multiplex PCR, while TCRdb's copy carries only in-frame clones and drops some. Of around 300,000 clones listed, under 80% are singletons. The sample was PBMCs. These receptors came from a female donor in good health and CMV-seronegative.

This chain links TRBV11-1 with TRBJ2-7; perhaps TRBD1 as D (6 bases). V lost 0 bases and J 2 bases, leaving 17 bases between the germline ends. The CDR3 has 17 amino acids. Looked up from germline, CDR1 is SGHAT and CDR2 is FQDESV (reference sequence). CDR3 sequence: CASSLAQVGAVPYEQYF. The CDR3 bases are TGTGCCAGCAGCTTAGCGCAAGTGGGGGCAGTTCCCTACGAGCAGTACTTC.

The rearrangement uses TRBV27 and TRBJ2-7; TRBD2 might be the D (6 bases). The CDR3 contains 14 residues. The V gene lost 6 bases and the J gene lost 6 bases, with 18 bases spanning the gap. Germline CDR1 and CDR2: MNHEY and SMNVEV (reference sequence). The CDR3 is CASSPPTRPLEQYF. The CDR3 nucleotides are TGTGCCAGCAGCCCACCGACTAGACCCCTCGAGCAGTACTTC.

The chain links TRBV9 to TRBJ1-1, with 8 bases lining up with TRBD1. The V gene end was trimmed by 2 bases and the J gene end by 0 bases; junction bases not matched to a gene: 0. The CDR3 sequence is 14 residues long. CDR1 is SGDLS, CDR2 YYNGEE, per germline. The chain's CDR3 is CASSVTGVNTEAFF. The CDR3 bases are TGTGCCAGCAGCGTGACAGGGGTGAACACTGAAGCTTTCTTT.

The V and J genes are TRBV2 and TRBJ1-4; D gene uncertain. The CDR3 contains 11 residues. The V and J ends lost 4 bases and 8 bases respectively, with 5 bases between them. Per germline, CDR1 SNHLY and CDR2 FYNNEI. Written as DNA, the CDR3 is TGTGCCAGCAGTGGGGCAGAAAAACTGTTTTTT. It yields the protein CASSGAEKLFF. Using reference TRBV2 and TRBJ1-4 for the parts outside the CDR3, the full variable domain is EPEVTQTPSHQVTQMGQEVILRCVPISNHLYFYWYRQILGQKVEFLVSFYNNEISEKSEIFDDQFSVERPDGSNFTLKIRSTKLEDSAMYFCASSGAEKLFFGSGTQLSVL.

This clone is a singleton in its sample. The V and J genes are TRBV18 and TRBJ1-5, with TRBD1 identical over 7 bases. The J segment lost 5 bases and the V segment lost 2 bases, leaving 6 bases of the junction unmatched. Germline V gene sequence: CDR1 KGHSH, CDR2 LQKENI. This CDR3 contains 15 residues. DNA for the CDR3: TGTGCCAGCTCACCATCCTGGCAGGGGGATCAGCCCCAGCATTTT. Amino acids: CASSPSWQGDQPQHF.

The chain uses TRBV29-1 and TRBJ2-5, with 11 positions matching TRBD1. V was pared by 6 bases and J by 9 bases, with 12 bases of the junction left unmatched. There are 14 residues in the CDR3. In germline, CDR1 is SQVTM, CDR2 ANQGSEA. The DNA for the CDR3 is TGCAGCGTGAGGACAGGGGGCGGTGGGGTGGCCCAGTACTTC. Its translation: CSVRTGGGGVAQYF.

The rearrangement links TRBV7-9 to TRBJ2-7; 8 nucleotides agree with TRBD1. Germline lookup yields CDR1 SEHNR and CDR2 FQNEAQ (reference sequence). This CDR3 contains 15 residues. Trimming took 5 bases from V and 0 from J; bases not matched to a gene: 6. CDR3 sequence: CASSHRGVSSYEQYF. The CDR3 coding sequence is TGTGCCAGCAGCCACAGGGGGGTAAGCTCCTACGAGCAGTACTTC. Supplemented by reference TRBV7-9 and TRBJ2-7, the full variable domain reads DTGVSQNPRHKITKRGQNVTFRCDPISEHNRLYWYRQTLGQGPEFLTYFQNEAQLEKSRLLSDRFSAERPKGSFSTLEIQRTEQGDSAMYLCASSHRGVSSYEQYFGPGTRLTVT.

The chain recombines TRBV28 with TRBJ2-2, with a weak D call TRBD1 (6 bases). Deletions cut 8 bases from V and 1 base from J, with 8 bases between. The CDR3 totals 13 residues. Germline CDR1 reads MDHEN; CDR2 reads SYDVKM. CDR3 in amino acids: CASWGQNTGELFF. CDR3 DNA sequence: TGTGCCAGCTGGGGACAGAACACCGGGGAGCTGTTTTTT.

The chain uses TRBV5-1 and TRBJ2-3, with D maybe TRBD1 (5 bases). CDR1 and CDR2 from the germline V gene are SGHRS and YFSETQ. The CDR3 loop spans 15 amino acids. Between the trimmed V and J ends, which lost 4 bases and 2 bases, there was a span of 14 bases. CDR3 protein: CASSGRGSDTDTQYF. DNA for the CDR3: TGCGCCAGCAGCGGAAGGGGTTCGGACACAGATACGCAGTATTTT.

This CDR3 is CASSFGGDLSDTQYF. CDR3 nucleotides: TGTGCCAGCAGCTTTGGGGGGGACCTATCAGATACGCAGTATTTT. This chain joins TRBV7-9 and TRBJ2-3; TRBD2 matches at 7 bases. CDR3 length: 15 residues. Trimming at V came to 3 bases and at J to 4 bases, leaving 7 bases not matched to a gene. CDR1 and CDR2 (germline): SEHNR, FQNEAQ (reference sequence).

The V and J genes are TRBV5-1 and TRBJ1-5; D not certain. The CDR3 consists of 14 residues. From germline, CDR1 is SGHRS and CDR2 YFSETQ. Trimming removed 6 bases from V and 2 bases from J, with 12 bases in between. CDR3 loop: CASNPTPGNQPQHF. The CDR3, as DNA: TGCGCCAGCAACCCGACTCCTGGCAATCAGCCCCAGCATTTT.

J is TRBJ2-5 and V is TRBV5-6; 9 nucleotides align to TRBD2. CDR1 is SGHDT and CDR2 is YYEEEE in the germline V gene. This CDR3 region has 16 residues. V shed 4 bases, J shed 1 base, and the junction held 8 bases outside the gene matches. CDR3 loop: CASSLGTSRGQETQYF. The CDR3 bases are TGTGCCAGCAGCCTCGGGACTAGCAGAGGCCAAGAGACCCAGTACTTC.

The CDR3 loop reads CASSLGNKVQETQYF. The CDR3 DNA reads as TGTGCCAGCAGCTTAGGAAACAAAGTCCAAGAGACCCAGTACTTC. This rearrangement joins TRBV11-3 to TRBJ2-5; unclear D gene. The CDR3 has 15 amino acids. Germline-derived CDR1 and CDR2 are SGHNT and YENEEA. Trimming shortened V by 1 base and J by 1 base, and 10 bases separated the two germline ends. The full variable domain, completed using reference TRBV11-3 and TRBJ2-5, is EAGVVQSPRYKIIEKKQPVAFWCNPISGHNTLYWYLQNLGQGPELLIRYENEEAVDDSQLPKDRFSAERLKGVDSTLKIQPAELGDSAVYLCASSLGNKVQETQYFGPGTRLLVL.

The genes are TRBV7-2 and TRBJ2-7, with D possibly matching TRBD1 (7 bases). CDR1 and CDR2 from the germline V gene are SGHTA and FQGNSA. Between the trimmed V and J ends, which lost 1 base and 2 bases, there was a span of 12 bases. There are 15 residues in the CDR3. The CDR3 loop reads CASSLVQGTAYEQYF. In DNA form, the CDR3 reads TGTGCCAGCAGCTTAGTACAGGGGACTGCCTACGAGCAGTACTTC.

This sequence joins TRBV4-2 and TRBJ2-2; D might be TRBD2 (5 bases). V lost 1 base to trimming and J lost 5 bases, with 8 bases between them. Per germline, CDR1 LGHNA and CDR2 YNFKEQ. The CDR3 is 14 residues long. In nucleotides, the CDR3 is TGTGCCAGCAGCCAAGGGGGAGAGACCGGGGAGCTGTTTTTT. Protein: CASSQGGETGELFF.

The chain employs TRBV7-2 and TRBJ1-1, with a tentative D call TRBD1 (6 bases). The CDR3 is 15 amino acids. Trimming removed 8 bases at V and 5 bases at J, with 21 bases between. Germline CDR1 reads SGHTA; CDR2 reads FQGNSA. The CDR3 DNA reads TGTGCCAGCTTGGGGGCGGCGAGGGGGTTAACTGAAGCTTTCTTT. This encodes CASLGAARGLTEAFF.

V gene TRBV6-6 combines with J gene TRBJ1-4; D remains ambiguous. Trimming removed 7 bases at V and 5 bases at J, with 20 bases between. The CDR3 spans 16 residues. Germline-derived CDR1 and CDR2 are MNHNY and SVGAGI (reference sequence). The CDR3 loop is CASNPTVAVMNEKLFF. In DNA form, the CDR3 reads TGTGCCAGCAACCCGACCGTGGCGGTTATGAATGAAAAACTGTTTTTT.

This clone appeared once. The chain combines TRBV19 with TRBJ2-7, with TRBD2 matching 7 bases. CDR3 size: 14 residues. Germline-derived CDR1 and CDR2 are LNHDA and SQIVND (reference sequence). Trimming took 4 bases from V and 3 from J; bases not matched to a gene: 6. The CDR3 loop is CASSTGLFVYEQYF. The CDR3 bases are TGTGCCAGTAGTACGGGACTATTTGTCTACGAGCAGTACTTC.

The rearrangement uses TRBV11-1 and TRBJ1-2; no clear D gene. This CDR3 has 15 residues. Trimming removed 1 base at V and 3 bases at J, with 12 bases between. Germline values: CDR1 SGHAT, CDR2 FQDESV (reference sequence). The CDR3 protein is CASSLGPGSDYGYTF. Here the CDR3 DNA reads TGTGCCAGCAGCTTAGGGCCCGGGAGCGACTATGGCTACACCTTC.

The genes are TRBV4-1 and TRBJ2-1, with a possible D match to TRBD1 (6 bases). Germline CDR1 and CDR2: MGHRA and YSYEKL. This CDR3 spans 15 amino acids. Between the trimmed V and J ends, which lost 4 bases and 8 bases, there was a span of 18 bases. This CDR3 reads CASSPIGTILDEQFF. For the CDR3, the DNA is TGCGCCAGCAGCCCCATAGGGACAATATTGGATGAGCAGTTCTTC.

The CDR3 DNA reads TGTGCCACCAGCAGAGACCCTACCCGTCGCTCCTACGAGCAGTACTTC. Protein product: CATSRDPTRRSYEQYF. The chain couples TRBV15 to TRBJ2-5; D gene ambiguous. TRBJ2-7 matches the DNA end more closely, so the J call is doubtful. Germline lookup yields CDR1 LNHNV and CDR2 YYDKDF (reference sequence). The CDR3 loop spans 16 amino acids.

The chain carries TRBV20-1 and TRBJ2-7; 10 bases match TRBD2. The germline CDR1 and CDR2 sequences are DFQATT and SNEGSKA (reference sequence). V gave up 7 bases and J gave up 3 bases; unmatched junction bases: 0. This CDR3 is built from 11 residues. The CDR3 DNA sequence: TGCAGTGTAGCGGGAGGCTACGAGCAGTACTTC. It translates to CSVAGGYEQYF.

Only a few counts were recorded for this clone. V is TRBV7-8 and J is TRBJ2-3; D gene ambiguous. Germline V CDR1 and CDR2: SGHVS, FQNEAQ. This CDR3 is 13 amino acids long. V was trimmed by 4 bases and J by 3 bases, leaving 8 bases between them. In nucleotides, the CDR3 is TGTGCCAGCAGCTCACTTTCGACAGATACGCAGTATTTT. Translation gives CASSSLSTDTQYF.

This clone was seen a few times. The CDR3 DNA reads TGTGCCAGCAGTTTGGGCGGGACAGGGAATTGGAATCAGCCCCAGCATTTT. Amino acid sequence: CASSLGGTGNWNQPQHF. The V gene is TRBV27, the J gene TRBJ1-5; TRBD1 agrees at 9 bases. The CDR3 covers 17 residues. Germline CDR1 MNHEY, CDR2 SMNVEV (reference sequence). After removal of 3 bases from V and 4 bases from J, the junction contained 10 bases not matched to a gene.

The rearrangement uses TRBV27 and TRBJ1-5; TRBD1 matches at 7 bases. This CDR3 is 14 amino acids long. V trimming: 9 bases; J trimming: 4 bases; junction bases outside the gene matches: 9. Germline CDR1 is MNHEY and CDR2 is SMNVEV (reference sequence). This CDR3 reads CASRQGGDNQPQHF. As DNA, the CDR3 is TGTGCCAGTCGACAGGGTGGGGATAATCAGCCCCAGCATTTT.

The chain links TRBV28 to TRBJ1-1; TRBD1 is a possible D gene (5 bases). V gave up 3 bases and J gave up 12 bases, with 11 bases separating them. The length of the CDR3 is 11 residues. CDR1 MDHEN and CDR2 SYDVKM come from the germline V gene. The CDR3 spells CASSLQGQTFF. The CDR3 DNA reads TGTGCCAGCAGTTTGCAGGGTCAAACTTTCTTT.